This T cell receptor (beta chain) derives from a study of Ad26.COV2.S vaccination and SARS-CoV-2 variants. Sequencing was performed with immunoSEQ multiplex PCR; in TCRdb, only in-frame clones are kept and a portion is missing. The profile shows 300,000 to 400,000 clones, approximately 90% of them singletons. V gave up 2 bases and J gave up 8 bases; unmatched junction bases: 8. CDR1 is MNHEY and CDR2 is SMNVEV in the germline V gene (reference sequence). This CDR3 region has 15 residues. Noted treatment: around 19 received Ad26.COV2.S at low or high dose, single or two shots; several received placebo; per-sample allocation not given. Material that was analyzed had been drawn on day 63 after the first vaccine or placebo injection.

The sample here was peripheral blood, taken in a trial of Ad26.COV2.S vaccine versus placebo. This sequence joins TRBV27 and TRBJ2-1, with 8 bases lining up with TRBD1. This clonotype originated in a person between 18 and 65 years old who received the Ad26.COV2.S COVID-19 vaccine or a placebo. In DNA, the CDR3 is TGTGCCAGCAGTTTACTCTGGACAGGGAAGGATGAGCAGTTCTTC. It encodes CASSLLWTGKDEQFF.